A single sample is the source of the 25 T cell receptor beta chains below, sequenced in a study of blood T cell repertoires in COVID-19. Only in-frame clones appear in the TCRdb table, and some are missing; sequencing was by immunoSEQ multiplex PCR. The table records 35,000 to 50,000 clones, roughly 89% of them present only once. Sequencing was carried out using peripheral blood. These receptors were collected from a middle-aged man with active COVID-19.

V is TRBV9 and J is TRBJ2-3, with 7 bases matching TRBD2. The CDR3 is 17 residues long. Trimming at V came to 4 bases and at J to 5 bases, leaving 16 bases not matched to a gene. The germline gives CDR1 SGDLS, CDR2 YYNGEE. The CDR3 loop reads CASSSRPQGGSGDTQYF. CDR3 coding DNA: TGTGCCAGCAGCTCCCGGCCCCAGGGAGGGTCGGGAGATACGCAGTATTTT.

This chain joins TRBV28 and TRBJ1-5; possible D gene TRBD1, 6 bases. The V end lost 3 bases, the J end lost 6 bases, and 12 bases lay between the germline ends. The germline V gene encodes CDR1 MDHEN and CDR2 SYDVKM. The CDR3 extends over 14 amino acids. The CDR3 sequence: CASSFSGTTQPQHF. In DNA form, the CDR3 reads TGTGCCAGCAGTTTTAGTGGGACAACTCAGCCCCAGCATTTT.

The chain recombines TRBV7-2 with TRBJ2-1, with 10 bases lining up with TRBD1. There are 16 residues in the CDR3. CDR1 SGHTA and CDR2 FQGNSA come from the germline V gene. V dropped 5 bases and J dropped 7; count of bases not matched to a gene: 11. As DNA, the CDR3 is TGTGCCAGCAGCCGGGGCGACAGGGGGCGGAGGAATGAGCAGTTCTTC. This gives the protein CASSRGDRGRRNEQFF.

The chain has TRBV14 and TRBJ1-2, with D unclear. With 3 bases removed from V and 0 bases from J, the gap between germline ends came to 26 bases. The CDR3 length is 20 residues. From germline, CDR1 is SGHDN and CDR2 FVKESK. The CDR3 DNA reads TGTGCCAGCAGCCAGTTGGTCCCTACAAGAGGTCTCAACCCTAACTATGGCTACACCTTC. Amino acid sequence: CASSQLVPTRGLNPNYGYTF.

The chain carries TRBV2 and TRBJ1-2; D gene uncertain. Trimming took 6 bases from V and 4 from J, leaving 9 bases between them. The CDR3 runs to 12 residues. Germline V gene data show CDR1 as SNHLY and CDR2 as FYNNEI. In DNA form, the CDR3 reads TGTGCCAGCAGACCCAACAGCTATGGCTACACCTTC. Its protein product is CASRPNSYGYTF.

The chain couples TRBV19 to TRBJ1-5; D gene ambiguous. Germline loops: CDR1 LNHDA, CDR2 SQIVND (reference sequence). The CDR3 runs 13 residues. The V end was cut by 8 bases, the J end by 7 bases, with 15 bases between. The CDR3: CASAGGEWQPQHF. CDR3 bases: TGTGCCAGTGCGGGTGGGGAATGGCAGCCCCAGCATTTT.

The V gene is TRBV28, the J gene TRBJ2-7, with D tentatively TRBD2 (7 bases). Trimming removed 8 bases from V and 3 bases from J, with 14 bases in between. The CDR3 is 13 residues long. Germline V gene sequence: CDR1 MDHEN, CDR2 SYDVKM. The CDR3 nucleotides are TGTGCCAGCTCCGCGGGGGCCAACTACGAGCAGTACTTC. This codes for CASSAGANYEQYF.

The CDR3 bases are TGCAGCGCCAAAAGCCCGGGAGCTTTCTTT. Its translation is CSAKSPGAFF. The chain has TRBV20-1 and TRBJ1-1; D unresolved. Germline assignment: CDR1 DFQATT and CDR2 SNEGSKA (reference sequence). The CDR3 is made up of 10 amino acids.

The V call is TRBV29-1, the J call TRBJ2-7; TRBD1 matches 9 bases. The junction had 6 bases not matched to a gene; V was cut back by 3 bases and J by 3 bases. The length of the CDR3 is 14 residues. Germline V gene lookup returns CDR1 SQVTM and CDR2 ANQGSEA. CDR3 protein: CSVDKQGASYEQYF. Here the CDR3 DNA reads TGCAGCGTTGATAAACAGGGGGCAAGCTACGAGCAGTACTTC.

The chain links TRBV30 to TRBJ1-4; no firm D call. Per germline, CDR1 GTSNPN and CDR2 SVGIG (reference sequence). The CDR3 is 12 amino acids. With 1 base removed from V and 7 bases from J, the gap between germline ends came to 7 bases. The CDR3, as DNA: TGTGCCTGGAGTGCTAACTTTGAAAAACTGTTTTTT. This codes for CAWSANFEKLFF.

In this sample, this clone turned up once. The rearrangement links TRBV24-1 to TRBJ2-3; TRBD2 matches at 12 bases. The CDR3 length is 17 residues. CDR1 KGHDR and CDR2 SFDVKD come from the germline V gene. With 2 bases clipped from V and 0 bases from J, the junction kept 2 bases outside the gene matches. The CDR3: CATSDSLAGGSTDTQYF. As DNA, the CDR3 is TGTGCCACCAGTGATTCCCTAGCGGGGGGGAGCACAGATACGCAGTATTTT.

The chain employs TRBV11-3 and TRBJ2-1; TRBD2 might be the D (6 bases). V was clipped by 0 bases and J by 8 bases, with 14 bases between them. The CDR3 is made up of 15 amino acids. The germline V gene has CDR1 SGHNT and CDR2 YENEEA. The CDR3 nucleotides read TGTGCCAGCAGCTTAGACGCGACTAGTTTCGATGAGCAGTTCTTC. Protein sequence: CASSLDATSFDEQFF.

The CDR3 coding sequence is TGTGCCAGCAGCCCCCGGACTAGCAATGAGCAGTTCTTC. Translating it yields CASSPRTSNEQFF. This rearrangement joins TRBV7-3 to TRBJ2-1, with TRBD2 identical over 7 bases. J was trimmed by 6 bases and V by 5 bases; bases with no gene match: 4. CDR3 length equals 13 residues. Germline values: CDR1 SGHTA, CDR2 FQGTGA.

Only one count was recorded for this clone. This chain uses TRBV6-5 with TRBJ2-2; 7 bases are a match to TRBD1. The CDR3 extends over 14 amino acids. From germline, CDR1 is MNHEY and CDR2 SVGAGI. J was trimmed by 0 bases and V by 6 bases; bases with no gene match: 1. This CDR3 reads CASSGTANTGELFF. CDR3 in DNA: TGTGCCAGCAGCGGGACAGCGAACACCGGGGAGCTGTTTTTT.

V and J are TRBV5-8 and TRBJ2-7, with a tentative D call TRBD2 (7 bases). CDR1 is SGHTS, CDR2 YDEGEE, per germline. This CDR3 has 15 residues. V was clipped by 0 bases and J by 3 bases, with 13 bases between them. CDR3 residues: CASSLGGGANYEQYF. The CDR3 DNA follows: TGTGCCAGCAGCTTGGGAGGGGGGGCGAACTACGAGCAGTACTTC.

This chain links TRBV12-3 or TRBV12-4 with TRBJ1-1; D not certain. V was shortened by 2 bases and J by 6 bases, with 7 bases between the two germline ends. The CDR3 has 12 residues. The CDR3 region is CASSLRRAEAFF. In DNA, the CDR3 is TGTGCCAGCAGTTTAAGGAGGGCTGAAGCTTTCTTT.

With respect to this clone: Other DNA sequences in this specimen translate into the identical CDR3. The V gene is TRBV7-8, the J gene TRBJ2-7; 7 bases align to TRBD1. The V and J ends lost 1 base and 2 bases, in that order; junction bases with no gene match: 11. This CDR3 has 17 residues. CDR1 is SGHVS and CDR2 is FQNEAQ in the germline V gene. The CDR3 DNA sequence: TGTGCCAGCAGCTTAGTGGCCGCGACCGGGACAGCCTACGAGCAGTACTTC. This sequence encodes CASSLVAATGTAYEQYF.

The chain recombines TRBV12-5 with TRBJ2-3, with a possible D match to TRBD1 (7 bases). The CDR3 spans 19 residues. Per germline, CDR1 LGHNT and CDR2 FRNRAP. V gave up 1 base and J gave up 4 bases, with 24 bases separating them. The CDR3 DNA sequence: TGTGCTAGTGGTTTGGGAACAAAAGAACAGGGGAGGAGGGCAGATACGCAGTATTTT. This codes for CASGLGTKEQGRRADTQYF.

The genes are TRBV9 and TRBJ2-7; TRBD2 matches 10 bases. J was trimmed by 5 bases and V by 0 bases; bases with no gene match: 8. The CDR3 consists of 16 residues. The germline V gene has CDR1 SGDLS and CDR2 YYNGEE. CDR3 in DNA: TGTGCCAGCAGCGTAGTAGCGGGGGGCACCGGGGACGAGCAGTACTTC. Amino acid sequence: CASSVVAGGTGDEQYF.

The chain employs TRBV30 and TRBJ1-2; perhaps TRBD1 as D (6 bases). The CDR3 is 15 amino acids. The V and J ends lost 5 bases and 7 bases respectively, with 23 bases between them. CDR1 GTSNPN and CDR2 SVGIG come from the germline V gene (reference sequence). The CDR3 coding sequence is TGTGCCTGGCTCCTCCAGGGACTAATGGGGGCTGGCTACACCTTC. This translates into CAWLLQGLMGAGYTF.

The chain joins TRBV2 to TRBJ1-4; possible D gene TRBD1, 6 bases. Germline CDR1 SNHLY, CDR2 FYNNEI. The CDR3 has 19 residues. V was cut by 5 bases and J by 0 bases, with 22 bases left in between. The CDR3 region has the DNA TGTGCCAGCAGTACTAAAACCGGGACACTTAGAGCAACTAATGAAAAACTGTTTTTT. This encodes CASSTKTGTLRATNEKLFF. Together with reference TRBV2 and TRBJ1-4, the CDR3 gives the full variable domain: EPEVTQTPSHQVTQMGQEVILRCVPISNHLYFYWYRQILGQKVEFLVSFYNNEISEKSEIFDDQFSVERPDGSNFTLKIRSTKLEDSAMYFCASSTKTGTLRATNEKLFFGSGTQLSVL.

CDR3 bases: TGTGCCAGCTCATCTTCCGGGACAGGGGGCGCGGAGCCCCAGCATTTT. Its translation: CASSSSGTGGAEPQHF. V gene TRBV18 combines with J gene TRBJ1-5; 12 nucleotides line up with TRBD1. The CDR3 length is 16 residues. The germline CDR1 and CDR2 sequences are KGHSH and LQKENI. The ends lost 5 bases at V and 8 bases at J; junction bases unmatched: 10.

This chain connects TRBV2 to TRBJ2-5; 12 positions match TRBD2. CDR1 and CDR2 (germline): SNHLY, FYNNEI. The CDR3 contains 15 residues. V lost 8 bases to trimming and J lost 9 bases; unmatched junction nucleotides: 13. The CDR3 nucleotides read TGTGCCAGCGGGGAAAAAGGACTAGCGGGGTCCGCCCAGTACTTC. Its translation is CASGEKGLAGSAQYF.

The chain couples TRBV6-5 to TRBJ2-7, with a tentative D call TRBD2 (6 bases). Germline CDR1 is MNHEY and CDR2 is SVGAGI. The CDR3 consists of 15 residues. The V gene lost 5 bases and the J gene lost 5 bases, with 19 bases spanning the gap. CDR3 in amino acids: CASSPSPEGGHEQYF. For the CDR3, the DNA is TGTGCCAGCAGTCCCTCGCCGGAGGGTGGACACGAGCAGTACTTC.

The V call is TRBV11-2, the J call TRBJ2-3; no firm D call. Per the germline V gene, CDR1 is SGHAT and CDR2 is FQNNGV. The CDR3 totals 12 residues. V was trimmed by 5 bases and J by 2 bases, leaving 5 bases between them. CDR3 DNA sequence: TGTGCCAGCAGCCCAGACACAGATACGCAGTATTTT. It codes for CASSPDTDTQYF.